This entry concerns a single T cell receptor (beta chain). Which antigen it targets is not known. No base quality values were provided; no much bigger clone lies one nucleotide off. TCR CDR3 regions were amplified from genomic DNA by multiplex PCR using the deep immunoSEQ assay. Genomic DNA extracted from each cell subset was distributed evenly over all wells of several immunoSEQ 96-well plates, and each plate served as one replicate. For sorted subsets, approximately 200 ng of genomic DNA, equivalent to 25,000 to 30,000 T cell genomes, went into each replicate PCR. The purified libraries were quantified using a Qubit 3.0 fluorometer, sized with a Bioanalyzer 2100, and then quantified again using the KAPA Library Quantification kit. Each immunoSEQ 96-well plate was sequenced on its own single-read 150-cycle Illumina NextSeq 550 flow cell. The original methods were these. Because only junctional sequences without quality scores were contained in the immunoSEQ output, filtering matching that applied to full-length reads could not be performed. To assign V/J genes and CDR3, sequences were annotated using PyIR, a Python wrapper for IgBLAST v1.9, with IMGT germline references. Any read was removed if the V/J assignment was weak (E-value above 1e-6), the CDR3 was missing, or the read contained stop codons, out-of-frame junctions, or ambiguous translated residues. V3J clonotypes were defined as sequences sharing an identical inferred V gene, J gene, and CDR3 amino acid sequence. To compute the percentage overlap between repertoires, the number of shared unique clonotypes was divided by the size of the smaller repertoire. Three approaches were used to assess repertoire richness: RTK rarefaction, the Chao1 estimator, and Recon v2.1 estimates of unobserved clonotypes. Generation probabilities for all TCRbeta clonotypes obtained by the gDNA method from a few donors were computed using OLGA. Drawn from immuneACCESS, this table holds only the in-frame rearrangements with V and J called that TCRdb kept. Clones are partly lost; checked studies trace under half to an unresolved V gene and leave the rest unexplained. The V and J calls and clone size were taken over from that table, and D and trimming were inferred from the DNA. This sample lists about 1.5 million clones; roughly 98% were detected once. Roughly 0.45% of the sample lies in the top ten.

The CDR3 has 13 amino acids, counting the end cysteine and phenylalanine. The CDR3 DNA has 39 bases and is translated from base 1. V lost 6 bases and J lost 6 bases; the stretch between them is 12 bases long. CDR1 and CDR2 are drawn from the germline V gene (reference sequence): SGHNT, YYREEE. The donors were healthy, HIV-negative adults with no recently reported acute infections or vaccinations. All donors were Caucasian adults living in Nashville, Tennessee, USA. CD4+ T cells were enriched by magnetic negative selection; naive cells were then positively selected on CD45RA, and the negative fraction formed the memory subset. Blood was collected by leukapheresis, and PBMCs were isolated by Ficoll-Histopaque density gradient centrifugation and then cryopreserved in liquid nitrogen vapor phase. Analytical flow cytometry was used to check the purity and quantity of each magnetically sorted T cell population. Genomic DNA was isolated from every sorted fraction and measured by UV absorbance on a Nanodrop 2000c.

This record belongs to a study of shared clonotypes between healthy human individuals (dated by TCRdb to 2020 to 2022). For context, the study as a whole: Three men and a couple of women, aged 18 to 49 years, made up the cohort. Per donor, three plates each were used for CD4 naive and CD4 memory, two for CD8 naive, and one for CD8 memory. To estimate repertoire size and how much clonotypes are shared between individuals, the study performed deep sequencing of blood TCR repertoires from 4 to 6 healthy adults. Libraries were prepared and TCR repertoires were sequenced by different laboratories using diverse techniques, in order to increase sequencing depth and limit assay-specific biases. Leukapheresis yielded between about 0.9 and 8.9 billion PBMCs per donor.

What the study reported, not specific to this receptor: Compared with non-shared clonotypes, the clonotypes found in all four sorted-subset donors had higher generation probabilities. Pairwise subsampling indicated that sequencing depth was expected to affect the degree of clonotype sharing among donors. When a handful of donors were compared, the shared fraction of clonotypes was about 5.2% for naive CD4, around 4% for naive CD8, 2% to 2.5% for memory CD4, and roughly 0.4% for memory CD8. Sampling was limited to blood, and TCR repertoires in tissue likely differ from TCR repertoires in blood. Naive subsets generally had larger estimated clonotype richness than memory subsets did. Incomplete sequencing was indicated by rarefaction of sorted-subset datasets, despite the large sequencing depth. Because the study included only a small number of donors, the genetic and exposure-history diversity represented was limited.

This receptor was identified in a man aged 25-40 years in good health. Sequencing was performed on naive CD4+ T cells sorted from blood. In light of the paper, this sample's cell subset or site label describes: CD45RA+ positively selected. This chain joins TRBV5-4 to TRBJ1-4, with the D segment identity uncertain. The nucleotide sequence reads TGTGCCAGCACCGGAGGGTCCCATGAAAAACTGTTTTTT. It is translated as CASTGGSHEKLFF.